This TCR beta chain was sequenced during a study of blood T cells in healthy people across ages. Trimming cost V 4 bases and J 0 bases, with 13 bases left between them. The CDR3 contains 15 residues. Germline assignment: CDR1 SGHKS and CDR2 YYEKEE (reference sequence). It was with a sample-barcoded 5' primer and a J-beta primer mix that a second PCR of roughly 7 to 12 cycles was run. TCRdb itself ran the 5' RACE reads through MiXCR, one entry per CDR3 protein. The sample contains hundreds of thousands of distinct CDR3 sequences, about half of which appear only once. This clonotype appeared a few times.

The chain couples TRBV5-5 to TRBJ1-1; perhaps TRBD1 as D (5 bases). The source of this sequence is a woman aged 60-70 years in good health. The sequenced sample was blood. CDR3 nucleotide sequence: TGTGCCAGCAGCCTAGGAGACAGCATGAACACTGAAGCTTTCTTT. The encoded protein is CASSLGDSMNTEAFF.